The 15 T cell receptor beta chains below come from one sample, sequenced in a study of cytomegalovirus exposure and HLA in healthy donors (dated by TCRdb to the late 2010s). Library generation was performed with the immunoSEQ multiplex PCR assay. For the multiplex PCR, a mixture combining 60 forward primers for TCR Vbeta segments and 13 reverse primers for TCR Jbeta segments was used. TCRdb retrieved this table from immuneACCESS and kept in-frame rearrangements only. Not all clones are present; in checked studies, unresolved V genes account for under half, and no reason is known for the remainder. The table for this sample lists roughly 200,000 clones; about 12% of them were counted only once. Clones ranked in the top ten supply approximately 8.3% of the sample. The specimen was PBMCs. All receptors derive from a man in his fifties or sixties in good health and CMV-seropositive.

The rearrangement joins TRBV9 to TRBJ1-3; TRBD1 might be the D (5 bases). The CDR3 contains 16 residues. Germline V gives CDR1 SGDLS, CDR2 YYNGEE. Trimming stripped 0 bases from V and 2 bases from J, with 12 bases between. CDR3 in amino acids: CASSVGQGLTGNTIYF. The CDR3 DNA reads TGTGCCAGCAGCGTAGGGCAGGGTCTCACTGGAAACACCATATATTTT. Full variable domain (rest looked up from reference TRBV9 and TRBJ1-3): DSGVTQTPKHLITATGQRVTLRCSPRSGDLSVYWYQQSLDQGLQFLIQYYNGEERAKGNILERFSAQQFPDLHSELNLSSLELGDSALYFCASSVGQGLTGNTIYFGEGSWLTVV.

The table lists this clone with a few counts. The chain employs TRBV7-6 and TRBJ1-1; 7 bases map to TRBD1. Losses at the gene ends were 5 bases for V and 3 bases for J; bases not matched to a gene: 9. CDR3 length equals 15 residues. Per germline, CDR1 SGHVS and CDR2 FNYEAQ. CDR3 DNA: TGTGCCAGCAGCCTTGCTACAGGGGCGGACACTGAAGCTTTCTTT. Its protein is CASSLATGADTEAFF.

The rearrangement uses TRBV5-5 and TRBJ2-5, with D possibly matching TRBD1 (6 bases). The CDR3 has 14 amino acids. Per germline, CDR1 SGHKS and CDR2 YYEKEE (reference sequence). The V end lost 3 bases, the J end lost 1 base, and 10 bases lay between the germline ends. The CDR3 DNA sequence: TGTGCCAGCAGCTCCGGACAGCTCCAAGAGACCCAGTACTTC. Protein: CASSSGQLQETQYF.

The chain carries TRBV4-3 and TRBJ1-4; no firm D call. Germline CDR1 and CDR2: LGHNA and YSLEER. This CDR3 is 15 amino acids long. V was clipped by 0 bases and J by 9 bases, with 14 bases between them. The CDR3 reads CASSQDHASEKKLFF. DNA of the CDR3: TGCGCCAGCAGCCAAGATCATGCCAGCGAGAAAAAACTGTTTTTT.

This clone was seen more than once but under ten times. This chain links TRBV10-3 with TRBJ1-6; D perhaps matches TRBD1 (6 bases). Trimming took 6 bases from V and 0 from J, leaving 9 bases between them. CDR1 is ENHRY and CDR2 is SYGVKD in the germline V gene. The CDR3 extends over 15 amino acids. CDR3 sequence (DNA): TGTGCCATCAGGGTGGACAGCTCCTATAATTCACCCCTCCACTTT. As protein: CAIRVDSSYNSPLHF.

The gene calls are TRBV9 and TRBJ2-1, with D possibly being TRBD1 (5 bases). The V end was cut by 0 bases, the J end by 9 bases, with 13 bases between. Germline V lookup: CDR1 SGDLS, CDR2 YYNGEE. The CDR3 runs to 14 residues. CDR3 sequence reads: CASSVVGRASEQFF. The DNA for the CDR3 is TGTGCCAGCAGCGTAGTCGGCAGGGCAAGTGAGCAGTTCTTC.

V is TRBV4-1 and J is TRBJ2-1, with D possibly being TRBD2 (6 bases). CDR1 and CDR2 (germline): MGHRA, YSYEKL. This CDR3 is built from 17 residues. Trimming took off 0 bases at V and 0 bases at J, with 12 bases between the two ends. As DNA, the CDR3 is TGCGCCAGCAGCCAAGATGGGGACGGGAGCTCCTACAATGAGCAGTTCTTC. As protein: CASSQDGDGSSYNEQFF.

The rearrangement links TRBV5-4 to TRBJ1-1; the D gene is possibly TRBD1 (5 bases). This CDR3 comprises 14 residues. The V and J ends lost 3 bases and 2 bases respectively, with 11 bases between them. The germline CDR1 and CDR2 sequences are SGHNT and YYREEE (reference sequence). CDR3 amino acids: CASSSRDFNTEAFF. CDR3 in DNA: TGTGCCAGCAGCTCCCGGGACTTTAACACTGAAGCTTTCTTT.

This clone has only a few counts. The chain recombines TRBV6-1 with TRBJ2-7; maybe TRBD1 (7 bases). Germline V gene lookup returns CDR1 MNHNS and CDR2 SASEGT. Trimming stripped 2 bases from V and 2 bases from J, with 10 bases between. The CDR3 runs 14 residues. The CDR3 region has the DNA TGTGCCAGCAGTGAACAGGGGGAGGCCTACGAGCAGTACGTC. Translating gives CASSEQGEAYEQYV.

On this clone itself: In the same sample, other DNA sequences code for this CDR3. The J gene is TRBJ1-3, the V gene TRBV5-1, with TRBD1 matching 10 bases. J lost 4 bases, V lost 4 bases, and 5 bases had no gene match. Germline CDR1 and CDR2: SGHRS and YFSETQ. There are 15 residues in the CDR3. The CDR3 loop reads CASSPTGGSGNTIYF. CDR3 DNA: TGCGCCAGCAGCCCGACAGGGGGCTCGGGAAACACCATATATTTT. Looking up the rest from reference TRBV5-1 and TRBJ1-3 gives the full variable domain: KAGVTQTPRYLIKTRGQQVTLSCSPISGHRSVSWYQQTPGQGLQFLFEYFSETQRNKGNFPGRFSGRQFSNSRSEMNVSTLELGDSALYLCASSPTGGSGNTIYFGEGSWLTVV.

The rearrangement uses TRBV30 and TRBJ2-3, with 15 nucleotides matching TRBD2. Germline loops: CDR1 GTSNPN, CDR2 SVGIG (reference sequence). V was clipped by 5 bases and J by 4 bases; unmatched bases: 7. CDR3 length: 16 residues. CDR3 sequence reads: CAWGHGTSGGPDTQYF. The CDR3, as DNA: TGTGCCTGGGGTCACGGGACTAGCGGGGGGCCAGATACGCAGTATTTT.

The gene calls are TRBV28 and TRBJ1-6; 7 nucleotides agree with TRBD1. V lost 4 bases, J lost 10 bases, and 10 bases stayed unmatched. This CDR3 is 15 amino acids long. From germline, CDR1 is MDHEN and CDR2 SYDVKM. The CDR3 sequence is CASSSQTGTESPLHF. The CDR3 nucleotides are TGTGCCAGCAGTTCCCAGACAGGGACGGAGTCACCCCTCCACTTT.

There are a few counts of this clone. A junction boundary mismatches the germline segment, possibly from a read error. This sequence joins TRBV4-1 and TRBJ2-2; D may be TRBD1 (6 bases). This CDR3 comprises 13 residues. Germline values: CDR1 MGHRA, CDR2 YSYEKL. Written as DNA, the CDR3 is TGCGCCACCAGCAGGGGGAACACCGGGGAGCTGTTTTTT. Translation: CATSRGNTGELFF.

The gene calls are TRBV5-8 and TRBJ1-5; 7 bases match TRBD1. CDR3 size: 14 residues. Germline lookup yields CDR1 SGHTS and CDR2 YDEGEE. The junction had 6 bases not matched to a gene; V was cut back by 2 bases and J by 7 bases. The CDR3 nucleotides are TGTGCCAGCAGCTTAGGACAGGCTGAGCAGCCCCAGCATTTT. Its protein product is CASSLGQAEQPQHF.

The chain combines TRBV11-2 with TRBJ2-3, with D tentatively TRBD1 (5 bases). CDR1 and CDR2 (germline): SGHAT, FQNNGV. CDR3 size: 14 residues. V was trimmed by 0 bases and J by 6 bases, leaving 10 bases between them. The CDR3 DNA reads as TGTGCCAGCAGCTTAGAGGCAGGGTCTGATACGCAGTATTTT. It specifies CASSLEAGSDTQYF.